This TCR beta chain was recovered during a study of breast tumors, draining lymph nodes, adjacent tissues. CDR3 length: 18 amino acids. The V gene lost 2 bases and the J gene lost 4 bases, with 21 bases spanning the gap. Germline V lookup: CDR1 SGHVS, CDR2 FQNEAQ. TCRdb re-analysed the multiplex PCR reads in MiXCR, keeping a single row per CDR3 protein. There are around 140,000 distinct CDR3 sequences in the sample; about 22% occur only once, and around 2.6% lies in the top ten. Breast cancer patients provided tissue from their axillary draining lymph nodes. This sequence was found in a female donor with breast cancer. Some clones in this sample may be carry-over from other donors' samples. The chain links TRBV7-8 to TRBJ1-3; weak D call: TRBD1 (6 bases). The sample was axillary lymph node tissue. This CDR3 reads CASSLISGGGASGNTIYF. CDR3 DNA sequence: TGTGCCAGCAGCTTAATTTCGGGGGGGGGGGCCTCCGGAAACACCATATATTTT. Full variable domain (remainder filled in from reference TRBV7-8 and TRBJ1-3): GAGVSQSPRYKVAKRGQDVALRCDPISGHVSLFWYQQALGQGPEFLTYFQNEAQLDKSGLPSDRFFAERPEGSVSTLKIQRTQQEDSAVYLCASSLISGGGASGNTIYFGEGSWLTVV.